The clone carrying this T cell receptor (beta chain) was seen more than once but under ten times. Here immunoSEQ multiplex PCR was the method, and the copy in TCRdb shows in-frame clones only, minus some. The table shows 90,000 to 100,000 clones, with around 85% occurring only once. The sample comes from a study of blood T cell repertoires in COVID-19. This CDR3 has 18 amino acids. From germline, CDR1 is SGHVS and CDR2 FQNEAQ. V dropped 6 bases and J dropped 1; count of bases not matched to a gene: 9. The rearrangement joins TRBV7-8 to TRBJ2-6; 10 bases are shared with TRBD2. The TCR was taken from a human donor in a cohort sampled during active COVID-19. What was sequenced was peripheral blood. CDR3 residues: CASSSSGRVLSGANVLTF. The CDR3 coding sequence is TGTGCCAGCAGTTCTAGCGGGAGAGTCTTATCTGGGGCCAACGTCCTGACTTTC.